The TCR beta chain under discussion was sequenced for a study of CD4+ T cells in melanoma (dated by TCRdb to the early 2020s). Regarding the complete study: Neoantigen-specific CD4+ T cells in human melanoma were what the study investigated. Overall study outcomes, separate from this receptor: Diverse differentiation states were reported to be shown by neoantigen-specific CD4+ T cells in melanoma. Neoantigen-specific CD4+ T cells were reported to be correlated with the function of CD8+ T cells, macrophages and B cells.

The receptor library was made with the immunoSEQ multiplex PCR assay. TCRdb carries this immuneACCESS record with in-frame sequences only. Its versions omit some clonotypes, under half of them owing to an unresolved V gene in the studies checked, with the rest unexplained. The sample table records about 140,000 clones; 80% to 95% of these occur just once. 1.5% to 1.7% of the sample is held by the ten biggest clonotypes. Note on this clone: What antigen it recognizes has not been identified. Base qualities are missing; no much larger clone stands one base away.

The CDR1 and CDR2 encoded by the germline V gene are MNHNS and SASEGT. The CDR3 has 14 amino acids, counting the end cysteine and phenylalanine. Of the read, only the CDR3 DNA is kept; its 42 bases are in frame from base 1. The junction shows trimming of 6 bases on V and 7 bases on J, plus 16 bases between the germline ends. Patients with melanoma were used as donors. The V and J genes are TRBV6-1 and TRBJ1-5, with no confidently assigned D gene. The clonotype comes from a human donor with melanoma. CDR3 reads: CASSEPRIIQPQHF. The nucleotide sequence is given as TGTGCCAGCAGCGAGCCGCGAATCATACAGCCCCAGCATTTT.